This TCR beta chain was obtained from a study of T cell responses to AZD1222 COVID-19 vaccine. Study observations and caveats: Most donors were white British and more were female, and clonal diversity was possibly underestimated. Sampling captured repertoires only after the peak T cell response. Following two doses of AZD1222, Spike-specific TCR breadth and depth rose. CD4 TCRs linked to vaccination spanned spike, dominating at 160-218 and 743-854.

This table comes from immunoSEQ multiplex PCR, and its TCRdb copy is limited to in-frame clones, with some not included. The table includes roughly 150,000 clones, roughly 90% detected once. Trimming pared 8 bases from V and 2 bases from J, leaving 12 bases between. This CDR3 has 13 amino acids. Germline CDR1 reads MNHEY; CDR2 reads SVGAGI. A note on this clone: The antigen is unknown.

The sequenced sample was peripheral blood, obtained 28 days after the second AZD1222 dose. This chain connects TRBV6-5 to TRBJ1-1, with D tentatively TRBD1 (5 bases). The source of this sequence is an adult who received the AZD1222 COVID-19 vaccine. CDR3 coding DNA: TGTGCCAGCTATGGAGGGGCCAACACTGAAGCTTTCTTT. It specifies CASYGGANTEAFF.